This is a list of T cell receptor beta chains from one sample in a study of blood T cell repertoires in COVID-19. Only in-frame clones appear in the TCRdb table, and some are missing; sequencing was by immunoSEQ multiplex PCR. Here the sample spans some 120,000 clones, less than 90% being singletons. Sequencing input: peripheral blood. Receptors originate from a man aged 70-80 years with acute or convalescent COVID-19. CDR3s include the opening cysteine and the closing phenylalanine or tryptophan. A D gene is named only where the DNA matches it firmly. Clone size, where shown, is once, few, many, or a class for clones that have expanded.

TGCGCCAGCAGCCAAGATCACAACAGGGGAAGCACCGGGGAGCTGTTTTTT	CASSQDHNRGSTGELFF	TRBV4-1	.	TRBJ2-2	TRBD1
TGCGCCAGCAGCTTCACCAGCGGGGGGTCCTACAATGAGCAGTTCTTC	CASSFTSGGSYNEQFF	TRBV5-1	.	TRBJ2-1	TRBD2
TGCAGTGCTAGTCTAGCGGGGGAGCTAGCCAAAAACATTCAGTACTTC	CSASLAGELAKNIQYF	TRBV20-1	.	TRBJ2-4	TRBD2
TGTGCCAGCTCACCAATAATCGGAAGGGAGAACTATGGCTACACCTTC	CASSPIIGRENYGYTF	TRBV18	.	TRBJ1-2	.
TGCGCCAGCAGCTTGGAGGGGGACAGGGGGCTTCAATTC	CASSLEGDRGLQF	TRBV5-1	.	TRBJ2-7	TRBD1
TGTGCCAGCAGCCAAGATAGGACAGGGAATGGTGGAAACACCATATATTTT	CASSQDRTGNGGNTIYF	TRBV4-2	.	TRBJ1-3	TRBD1
TGTGCCAGCAGCCCGGGGGTCGGGACAGGGAGTTTGGAGACCCAGTACTTC	CASSPGVGTGSLETQYF	TRBV5-6	.	TRBJ2-5	TRBD1
TGTGCCAGCTCTCATGGGACAGGGGTAACAGATACGCAGTATTTT	CASSHGTGVTDTQYF	TRBV18	once	TRBJ2-3	TRBD1
TGTGCCAGCAGCCACCAGGGATCGGCCAACGTCCTGACTTTC	CASSHQGSANVLTF	TRBV11-2	.	TRBJ2-6	.
TGCGCCAGCAGTGTTAGCAGCAATAATGAGCAGTTCTTC	CASSVSSNNEQFF	TRBV10-2	.	TRBJ2-1	.
TGTGCCAGCACCGAGGGGGACAGGGAACACAATGAGCAGTTCTTC	CASTEGDREHNEQFF	TRBV2	.	TRBJ2-1	TRBD1
TGTGCCAGCAGCCCCCATGAGCTAGCGGGGAAAGAGACCCAGTACTTC	CASSPHELAGKETQYF	TRBV7-8	.	TRBJ2-5	TRBD2
TGCGCCAGCAGCTTGGCCGCGGGAAAGAGCCTTTCACCCCTCCACTTT	CASSLAAGKSLSPLHF	TRBV5-1	.	TRBJ1-6	.
TGCGCCAGCAGCTTGGAGGCCCAACCAGGGATTTTCTTT	CASSLEAQPGIFF	TRBV5-1	few	TRBJ1-1	.
TGTGCCAGCAGGGGGCCCAGCCCCTTTCAGCCCCAGCATTTT	CASRGPSPFQPQHF	TRBV2	.	TRBJ1-5	.
TGCGCCAGCAGCTTGGGGGGGGGCGCGACCACCGGGGAGCTGTTTTTT	CASSLGGGATTGELFF	TRBV5-1	.	TRBJ2-2	.
TGTGCCAGCAGCACAGGGGGCGGGGCTGAAGCTTTCTTT	CASSTGGGAEAFF	TRBV3-1/TRBV3-2	.	TRBJ1-1	TRBD1
TGTGCCAGTAGCTCCCCCGCCCTAAGCGGTAGAGAGACCCAGTACTTC	CASSSPALSGRETQYF	TRBV19	.	TRBJ2-5	.
TGTGCCAGCAGCTTAGCGGGGGGGCCTCAGCCCCAGCATTTT	CASSLAGGPQPQHF	TRBV7-2	once	TRBJ1-5	.
TGTGCCAGCAGCATAACAGGCCTGAACACCGGGGAGCTGTTTTTT	CASSITGLNTGELFF	TRBV5-8	.	TRBJ2-2	.
TGTGCCAGCAGTGAGGGCATCCCATCCTATGGCTACACCTTC	CASSEGIPSYGYTF	TRBV6-1	.	TRBJ1-2	.
TGCGCCAGCAGTCAGACCCCAGGAACGAACACTGAAGCTTTCTTT	CASSQTPGTNTEAFF	TRBV5-1	.	TRBJ1-1	.
TGCGCCAGCAGTGAGCAGGGGGGCACTGAAGCTTTCTTT	CASSEQGGTEAFF	TRBV10-2	.	TRBJ1-1	TRBD1
TGTGCCAGCAGCAGCCAGGTTATGACCCTGGACACTGAAGCTTTCTTT	CASSSQVMTLDTEAFF	TRBV7-9	once	TRBJ1-1	.
TGCGCCAGCAGCCCCGGGAGGGTCGATGAAAAACTGTTTTTT	CASSPGRVDEKLFF	TRBV5-1	.	TRBJ1-4	.
TGTGCCAGCATTACACCCAACACCGGGGAGCTGTTTTTT	CASITPNTGELFF	TRBV28	.	TRBJ2-2	.
TGTGCCAGCAGTTTGTTCGCGGGACAGGGAGTGTATGGCTACACCTTC	CASSLFAGQGVYGYTF	TRBV28	.	TRBJ1-2	TRBD1
TGTGCCAGCAGCTTCAGGAGGAGGGGGCCGGGGGGGCCGCAAAACATTCAGTACTTC	CASSFRRRGPGGPQNIQYF	TRBV13	few	TRBJ2-4	.
TGTGCCAGCTCACCAAGCCGGACAGATGGAAAGGGCTACACCTTC	CASSPSRTDGKGYTF	TRBV18	.	TRBJ1-2	.
TGTGCCAGCAGCTGGGGACTAGCGGGGGGGCCTGCCCTGACAGATACGCAGTATTTT	CASSWGLAGGPALTDTQYF	TRBV5-4	few	TRBJ2-3	TRBD2
TGCGCCAGCGGAGCTACAGGGGTTCGAACTGAAGCTTTCTTT	CASGATGVRTEAFF	TRBV5-1	.	TRBJ1-1	TRBD1
TGCGCCAGCAGCTTGCGGGGACAGAGTGGAAACACCATATATTTT	CASSLRGQSGNTIYF	TRBV5-1	.	TRBJ1-3	TRBD1
TGTGCCAGCAGTTTATGGGCAGGGAATGGCTACACCTTC	CASSLWAGNGYTF	TRBV28	.	TRBJ1-2	.
TGCAGTGCTAGTTCCAGGGGGCGGGTCACTGAAGCTTTCTTT	CSASSRGRVTEAFF	TRBV20-1	.	TRBJ1-1	TRBD1
TGTGCCAGCAGTGATGAGGCAGGGAAATGGAACGAGCAGTACTTC	CASSDEAGKWNEQYF	TRBV2	.	TRBJ2-7	.
TGCGCCAGCAGAACTGACAGTAACTATGGCTACACCTTC	CASRTDSNYGYTF	TRBV5-1	.	TRBJ1-2	.
TGTGCCAGCGCAGGTATGACAGGGGGCGACGAGCAGTACTTC	CASAGMTGGDEQYF	TRBV7-9	.	TRBJ2-7	TRBD1
TGTGCCAGCTCGCAGGGGGTCCAAGAGACCCAGTACTTC	CASSQGVQETQYF	TRBV18	.	TRBJ2-5	TRBD1
TGCAGCGTGGGGACTCCAGAGCAGTTCTTC	CSVGTPEQFF	TRBV29-1	.	TRBJ2-1	.
TGTGCCAGCAGTTTATCGCGGGCTGGGGCCAACGTCCTGACTTTC	CASSLSRAGANVLTF	TRBV27	once	TRBJ2-6	.
TGTGCCAGCAGTAAGACTAGCGGGGTAGGTGAGCAGTTCTTC	CASSKTSGVGEQFF	TRBV6-5	.	TRBJ2-1	TRBD2
TGTGCCAGCAGCCAAACCCTGGGACTAGCGGGGGGCGCCCTGGCCTACGAGCAGTACTTC	CASSQTLGLAGGALAYEQYF	TRBV4-2	.	TRBJ2-7	TRBD2
TGTGCCAGCAGTTTAGGTGGGCCCTACAATGAGCAGTTCTTC	CASSLGGPYNEQFF	TRBV28	.	TRBJ2-1	.
TGTGCCAGCTCACCGGACAGCGCGCCCATGAACACTGAAGCTTTCTTT	CASSPDSAPMNTEAFF	TRBV18	.	TRBJ1-1	.